These T cell receptor beta chains were read from a single sample in a study of blood T cells in healthy people across ages. TCRdb itself ran the 5' RACE reads through MiXCR, one entry per CDR3 protein. Here the sample spans some 730,000 distinct CDR3 sequences, over 20% being singletons. The sequencing input was blood. These receptors originate from a man between 65 and 85 years old in good health. CDR3s include the opening cysteine and the closing phenylalanine or tryptophan. The D gene is left open where the match is weak. Some rows mark clone size as missing; the rest say once, few, many or name a class of expanded clone.

D gene,V gene,J gene,clone size,CDR3 protein,CDR3 DNA
-,TRBV5-6,TRBJ1-6,-,CASNSPDRRDNSPLHF,TGTGCCAGCAACTCGCCGGATCGCAGGGATAATTCACCCCTCCACTTT
TRBD2,TRBV29-1,TRBJ2-3,few,CSVEDPETSLTDTQYF,TGCAGCGTTGAAGATCCCGAGACTAGCCTCACAGATACGCAGTATTTT
-,TRBV12-3/TRBV12-4,TRBJ1-1,few,CASSSLGVTEAFF,TGTGCCAGCAGTTCCCTTGGGGTAACTGAAGCTTTCTTT
TRBD1,TRBV29-1,TRBJ1-5,-,CSVDETGGNQPQHF,TGCAGCGTTGATGAGACAGGGGGAAATCAGCCCCAGCATTTT
-,TRBV20-1,TRBJ2-1,-,CSARDFSRGGTYNEQFF,TGCAGTGCTAGAGATTTTTCGCGGGGAGGCACCTACAATGAGCAGTTCTTC
-,TRBV3-1,TRBJ2-7,-,CASSQADRSYEQYF,TGTGCCAGCAGCCAAGCCGACCGCTCCTACGAGCAGTACTTC
-,TRBV20-1,TRBJ2-3,few,CSARDRDRPSTDTQYF,TGCAGTGCTAGAGATCGCGACAGACCTAGCACAGATACGCAGTATTTT
-,TRBV13,TRBJ1-5,few,CASSPMSGRARQPQHF,TGTGCCAGCAGCCCCATGTCGGGCAGGGCTAGGCAGCCCCAGCATTTT
-,TRBV13,TRBJ2-7,-,CASSPGQLGSYEQYF,TGTGCCAGCAGCCCCGGACAACTTGGCTCCTACGAGCAGTACTTC
TRBD1,TRBV12-3/TRBV12-4,TRBJ2-2,many,CASGTGANTGELFF,TGTGCCAGCGGGACAGGGGCGAACACCGGGGAGCTGTTTTTT
-,TRBV7-9,TRBJ2-1,few,CASTLMGDEQFF,TGTGCCAGCACCCTTATGGGAGATGAGCAGTTCTTC
-,TRBV7-9,TRBJ2-1,few,CASSRGPYNEQFF,TGTGCCAGCAGCCGGGGGCCCTACAATGAGCAGTTCTTC
TRBD2,TRBV20-1,TRBJ2-3,many,CSARGSSGRTTDTQYF,TGCAGTGCCAGAGGGAGTAGCGGGAGAACCACAGATACGCAGTATTTT
-,TRBV10-3,TRBJ1-1,-,CAISESSAYRGRNTEAFF,TGTGCCATCAGTGAGTCGAGCGCGTATCGGGGTAGGAACACTGAAGCTTTCTTT
-,TRBV7-3,TRBJ2-2,-,CASSLMGASGELFF,TGTGCCAGCAGCTTAATGGGGGCATCCGGGGAGCTGTTTTTT
TRBD1,TRBV5-1,TRBJ1-1,many,CASSTGGTGGQVAEAFF,TGCGCCAGCAGCACTGGGGGGACAGGGGGCCAGGTTGCTGAAGCTTTCTTT
-,TRBV7-9,TRBJ1-1,few,CASRAGVPIQTEAFF,TGTGCCAGCAGGGCGGGGGTCCCCATCCAGACTGAAGCTTTCTTT
TRBD1,TRBV18,TRBJ1-3,-,CASSPETGLSGNTIYF,TGTGCCAGCTCACCGGAGACAGGGCTCTCTGGAAACACCATATATTTT
-,TRBV7-3,TRBJ1-1,many,CASSAQGATEAFF,TGTGCCAGCAGCGCACAGGGTGCCACTGAAGCTTTCTTT
TRBD1,TRBV6-6,TRBJ2-1,-,CASSYSPDRANEQFF,TGTGCCAGCAGTTACTCGCCGGACAGGGCCAATGAGCAGTTCTTC
-,TRBV7-9,TRBJ2-6,-,CASSYARGLTHSGANVLTF,TGTGCCAGCAGCTACGCCAGAGGGCTCACTCACTCTGGGGCCAACGTCCTGACTTTC
-,TRBV2,TRBJ2-5,few,CASRAGTNQETQYF,TGTGCCAGCAGGGCAGGCACAAATCAAGAGACCCAGTACTTC
TRBD2,TRBV7-2,TRBJ2-3,-,CASSLAAGGITDTQYF,TGTGCCAGCAGCTTAGCAGCGGGGGGGATCACAGATACGCAGTATTTT
TRBD2,TRBV18,TRBJ2-5,few,CASSSSLAGGETQYF,TGTGCCAGCTCATCCTCACTAGCGGGTGGCGAGACCCAGTACTTC
-,TRBV7-9,TRBJ1-1,-,CASSENRGEAFF,TGTGCCAGCAGCGAGAACCGGGGTGAAGCTTTCTTT
-,TRBV6-6,TRBJ1-4,-,CASKRRDVANEKLFF,TGTGCCAGCAAAAGGAGGGACGTAGCTAATGAAAAACTGTTTTTT
TRBD1,TRBV9,TRBJ2-7,-,CASSKQGEAQYEQYF,TGTGCCAGCTCTAAACAGGGGGAGGCCCAATACGAGCAGTACTTC
TRBD2,TRBV11-2,TRBJ2-3,-,CASSFRLAGTDTQYF,TGTGCCAGCAGCTTCAGACTAGCGGGAACAGATACGCAATATTTT
TRBD2,TRBV9,TRBJ2-2,-,CASSVALAIGELFF,TGTGCCAGCAGCGTAGCACTAGCGATCGGGGAGCTGTTTTTT
TRBD1,TRBV29-1,TRBJ1-2,few,CSVVGTGPNYGYTF,TGCAGCGTTGTAGGGACAGGCCCGAACTATGGCTACACCTTC
-,TRBV4-2,TRBJ2-7,-,CASSQGRGGYEQYF,TGTGCCAGCAGCCAAGGACGGGGTGGTTACGAGCAGTACTTC
-,TRBV4-1,TRBJ2-7,few,CASSQAFNRVYEQYF,TGCGCCAGCAGCCAAGCCTTTAACAGGGTCTACGAGCAGTACTTC
-,TRBV5-1,TRBJ2-5,-,CASKLGTIGGGEQQETQYF,TGCGCCAGCAAATTGGGGACGATTGGCGGGGGCGAACAACAAGAGACCCAGTACTTC
-,TRBV7-9,TRBJ2-7,-,CASSLSRGMGGQYF,TGTGCCAGCAGCTTAAGTAGGGGCATGGGCGGGCAGTACTTC
TRBD2,TRBV5-1,TRBJ2-1,many,CASSLAAGPGGNEQFF,TGCGCCAGCAGCTTGGCCGCAGGTCCCGGGGGGAATGAGCAGTTCTTC
TRBD1,TRBV18,TRBJ2-3,-,CASLLGQGKDTQYF,TGTGCCAGCTTATTGGGACAGGGAAAAGATACGCAGTATTTT
TRBD2,TRBV20-1,TRBJ2-7,few,CSASPPGGATLYEQYF,TGCAGTGCTTCCCCACCCGGGGGGGCCACGTTGTACGAGCAGTACTTC
TRBD2,TRBV2,TRBJ2-3,-,CASSRPPGGADTQYF,TGTGCCAGCAGTCGACCCCCGGGAGGCGCAGATACGCAGTATTTT
-,TRBV24-1,TRBJ2-1,-,CATSDWGRGRPNNEQFF,TGTGCCACCAGTGATTGGGGCAGGGGACGTCCTAACAATGAGCAGTTCTTC
-,TRBV20-1,TRBJ2-3,-,CSVHGSTDTQYF,TGCAGTGTCCACGGAAGCACAGATACGCAGTATTTT
TRBD2,TRBV19,TRBJ2-3,once,CATSGTSGIDTQYF,TGTGCCACATCCGGGACTAGCGGGATAGATACGCAGTATTTT